This entry features one T cell receptor beta chain sequence. Its target antigen remains unknown. It has no much larger one-base neighbor in the sample; base qualities were not kept. At study entry, adolescents were screened for latent tuberculosis infection using a tuberculin skin test and the QuantiFERON-TB GOLD In-Tube IGRA. Immunosequencing was performed on unsorted cryopreserved PBMC and covered around 91,000 T cells per clinical donor on average. Eleven high schools in the Worcester region of the Western Cape, South Africa, served as enrollment sites for adolescents aged 12 to 18 years. Around 10 adolescents infected with M. tuberculosis and about 10 uninfected adolescents were chosen and matched for age and sex. For the adolescents, PBMC were isolated by density centrifugation from freshly drawn heparinized blood and then cryopreserved. TCR libraries were generated with the immunoSEQ multiplex PCR assay, using TCR-beta and/or TCR-alpha/delta assays for each sample. The amplified TCR libraries were sequenced on the Illumina high-throughput platform. In the source study's methods: Clustering and dimensionality reduction relied on pairwise TCRdist distances among GMM-specific receptors from T cells that were either sorted ex vivo or expanded in vitro. Each clinical repertoire was scored by mean NN-distance, the average TCRdist to the nearest 10% of tetramer-positive reference sequences. GEM TCR motif frequency was calculated as the fraction of unique TCRs that matched known GEM sequences by V/J usage and CDR3 length. Active tuberculosis was classified by linear discriminant analysis with leave-one-out cross-validation, implemented in scikit-learn. Held by TCRdb, this immuneACCESS table contains in-frame sequences only and omits some clones. Under half of the omission traces to an unresolved V gene where checked; the cause of the rest is unknown. The D gene and trimming were derived from the DNA, and the V and J assignments and clone size from that table. The sample contains 35,000 to 40,000 clones, 90% to 95% of them found a single time. 12% of the sample rests with the top ten.

These data belong to a study of T cells in tuberculosis (dated by TCRdb to 2016 to 2019). Background for the entire study: In the study, CD1B tetramers and high-throughput TCR immunosequencing were combined to characterize T cells specific for the mycobacterial lipid antigen glucose monomycolate (GMM). In a South African clinical cohort, IGRA-negative adolescents, IGRA-positive adolescents with latent tuberculosis and adults with active tuberculosis were compared, with under 13 people in each group.

Trimming costs V 0 bases and J 0 bases, and their ends lie 12 bases apart. Spanning cysteine to phenylalanine, the CDR3 consists of 17 amino acids. Kept here is only the CDR3 DNA, which spans 51 bases and is read in frame from base 1. From the germline V gene (reference sequence), CDR1 is LNHNV and CDR2 is YYDKDF. Overall results and qualifications from the work: Clinical samples were chosen by availability of cryopreserved specimens, and active tuberculosis cases were adults while controls were adolescents. Shorter CDR3-alpha lengths in active tuberculosis patients partly drove the smaller NN-distances, and the TCR-beta difference was not statistically significant. A classifier using the diverse GMM-specific repertoire reached roughly 89% accuracy (AUROC roughly 0.9), compared with about 63% accuracy using GEM motif frequencies. Compared with IGRA-negative controls, TCR-alpha repertoires from active tuberculosis had smaller mean NN-distances to GMM-specific TCRs, which suggests that these TCRs underwent clonal expansion.

Source material: PBMCs. This sequence originates from a donor aged 5 to 30 with latent tuberculosis or without tuberculosis infection. Some clones in this sample may be carry-over from other donors' samples. The receptor chain draws on TRBV15 and TRBJ1-5; the D gene assignment is ambiguous. CDR3 sequence: CATSREWAGNSNQPQHF. The nucleotide sequence reads TGTGCCACCAGCAGAGAATGGGCGGGGAATAGCAATCAGCCCCAGCATTTT.